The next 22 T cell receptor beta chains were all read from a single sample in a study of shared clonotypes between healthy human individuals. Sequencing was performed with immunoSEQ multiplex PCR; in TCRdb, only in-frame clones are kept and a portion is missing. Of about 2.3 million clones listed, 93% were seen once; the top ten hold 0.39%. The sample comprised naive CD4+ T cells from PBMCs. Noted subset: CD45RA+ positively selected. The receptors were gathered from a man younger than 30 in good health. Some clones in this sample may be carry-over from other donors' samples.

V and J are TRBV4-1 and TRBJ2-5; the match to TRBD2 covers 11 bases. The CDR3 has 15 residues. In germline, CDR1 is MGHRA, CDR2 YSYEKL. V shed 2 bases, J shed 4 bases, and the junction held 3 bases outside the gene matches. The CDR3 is CASSQTGLAAETQYF. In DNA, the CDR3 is TGCGCCAGCAGCCAAACGGGACTAGCGGCAGAGACCCAGTACTTC.

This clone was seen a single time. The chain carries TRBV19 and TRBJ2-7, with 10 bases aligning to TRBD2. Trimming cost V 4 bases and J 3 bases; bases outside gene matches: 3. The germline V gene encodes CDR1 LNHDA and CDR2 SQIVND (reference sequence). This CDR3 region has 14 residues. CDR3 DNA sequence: TGTGCCAGTAGTACGCAGCGGGAGGGCTACGAGCAGTACTTC. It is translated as CASSTQREGYEQYF.

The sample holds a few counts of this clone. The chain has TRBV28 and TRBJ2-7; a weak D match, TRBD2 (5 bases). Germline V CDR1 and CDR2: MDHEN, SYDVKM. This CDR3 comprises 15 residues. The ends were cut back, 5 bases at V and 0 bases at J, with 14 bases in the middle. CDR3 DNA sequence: TGTGCCAGCAGTCCCGCTACTAGGAGCTCCTACGAGCAGTACTTC. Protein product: CASSPATRSSYEQYF.

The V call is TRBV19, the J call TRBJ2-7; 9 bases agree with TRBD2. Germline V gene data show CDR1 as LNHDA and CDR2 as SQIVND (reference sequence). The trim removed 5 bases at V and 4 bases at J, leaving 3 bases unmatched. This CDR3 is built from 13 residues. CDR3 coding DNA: TGTGCCAGTAGTCAGCTAGCGGGGTACGAGCAGTACTTC. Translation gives CASSQLAGYEQYF.

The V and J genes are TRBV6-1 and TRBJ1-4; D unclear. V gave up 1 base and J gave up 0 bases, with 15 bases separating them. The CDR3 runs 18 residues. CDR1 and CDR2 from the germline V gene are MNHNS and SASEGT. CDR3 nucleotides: TGTGCCAGCAGTGAAGGAATGGTACAGCTGACAACTAATGAAAAACTGTTTTTT. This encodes CASSEGMVQLTTNEKLFF.

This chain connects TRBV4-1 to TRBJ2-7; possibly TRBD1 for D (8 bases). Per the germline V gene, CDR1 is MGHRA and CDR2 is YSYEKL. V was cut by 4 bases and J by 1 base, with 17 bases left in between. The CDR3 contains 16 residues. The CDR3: CASSRKGGTGSYEQYF. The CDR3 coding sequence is TGCGCCAGCAGCCGAAAGGGGGGGACAGGATCCTACGAGCAGTACTTC.

CDR3 in amino acids: CASSLESGLTDTQYF. The CDR3 nucleotides read TGCGCCAGCAGCTTGGAATCCGGACTAACAGATACGCAGTATTTT. This rearrangement joins TRBV5-1 to TRBJ2-3, with D perhaps matching TRBD2 (6 bases). This CDR3 has 15 amino acids. V was pared by 0 bases and J by 3 bases, with 11 bases between. Per the germline V gene, CDR1 is SGHRS and CDR2 is YFSETQ.

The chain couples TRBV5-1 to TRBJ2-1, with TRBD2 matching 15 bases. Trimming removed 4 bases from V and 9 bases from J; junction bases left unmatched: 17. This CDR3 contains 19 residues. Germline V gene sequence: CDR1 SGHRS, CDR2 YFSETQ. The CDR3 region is CASSPGNFWTSGRAGEQFF. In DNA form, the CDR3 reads TGCGCCAGCAGCCCCGGCAATTTCTGGACTAGCGGGAGGGCCGGTGAGCAGTTCTTC.

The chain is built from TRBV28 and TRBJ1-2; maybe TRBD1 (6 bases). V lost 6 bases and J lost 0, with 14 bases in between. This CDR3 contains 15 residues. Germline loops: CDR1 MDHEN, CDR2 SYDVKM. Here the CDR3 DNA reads TGTGCCAGCAGCCAACAGGGCACTTCTAACTATGGCTACACCTTC. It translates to CASSQQGTSNYGYTF.

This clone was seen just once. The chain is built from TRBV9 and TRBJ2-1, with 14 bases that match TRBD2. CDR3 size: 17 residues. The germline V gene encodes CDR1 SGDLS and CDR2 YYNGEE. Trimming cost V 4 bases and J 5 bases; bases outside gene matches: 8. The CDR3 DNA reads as TGTGCCAGCAGCATAGAACCGGGACTAGCGGGGGACAATGAGCAGTTCTTC. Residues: CASSIEPGLAGDNEQFF.

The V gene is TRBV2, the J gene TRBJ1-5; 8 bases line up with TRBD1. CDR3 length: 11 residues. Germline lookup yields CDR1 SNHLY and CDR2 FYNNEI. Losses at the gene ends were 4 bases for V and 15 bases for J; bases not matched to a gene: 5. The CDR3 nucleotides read TGTGCCAGCAGTGGACAGGGGATTCCGCATTTT. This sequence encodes CASSGQGIPHF.

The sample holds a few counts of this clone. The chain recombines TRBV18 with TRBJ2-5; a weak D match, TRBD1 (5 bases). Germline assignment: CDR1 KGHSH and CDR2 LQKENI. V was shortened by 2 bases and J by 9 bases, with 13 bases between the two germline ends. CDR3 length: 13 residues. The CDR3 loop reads CASSPIRDRAQYF. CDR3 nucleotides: TGTGCCAGCTCACCAATCAGGGATCGGGCCCAGTACTTC.

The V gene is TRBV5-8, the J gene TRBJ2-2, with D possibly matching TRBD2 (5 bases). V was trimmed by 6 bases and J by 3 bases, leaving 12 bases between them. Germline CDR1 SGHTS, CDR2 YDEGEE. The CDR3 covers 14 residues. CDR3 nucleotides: TGTGCCAGCATCCGCGGACTGTACACCGGGGAGCTGTTTTTT. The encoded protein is CASIRGLYTGELFF.

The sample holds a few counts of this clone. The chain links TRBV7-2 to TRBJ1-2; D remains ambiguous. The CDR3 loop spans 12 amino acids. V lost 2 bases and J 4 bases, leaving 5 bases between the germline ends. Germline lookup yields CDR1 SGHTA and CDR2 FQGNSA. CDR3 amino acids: CASSLSLYGYTF. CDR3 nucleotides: TGTGCCAGCAGCTTAAGCCTCTATGGCTACACCTTC.

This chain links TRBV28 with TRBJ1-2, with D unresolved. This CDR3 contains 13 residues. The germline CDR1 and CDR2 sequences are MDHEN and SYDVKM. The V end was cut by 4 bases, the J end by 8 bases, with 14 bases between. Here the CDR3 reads CASSSNGGYGYTF. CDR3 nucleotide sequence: TGTGCCAGCAGTTCTAACGGCGGCTACGGCTACACCTTC.

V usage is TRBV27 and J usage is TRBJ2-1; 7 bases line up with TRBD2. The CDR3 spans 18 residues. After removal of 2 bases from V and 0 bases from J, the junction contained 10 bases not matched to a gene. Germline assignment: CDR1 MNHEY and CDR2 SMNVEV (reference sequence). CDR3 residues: CASSLRPGTIYSYNEQFF. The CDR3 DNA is TGTGCCAGCAGTTTACGGCCCGGGACTATCTACTCCTACAATGAGCAGTTCTTC.

CDR3 nucleotide sequence: TGTGCCAGCAGGGCAGGACTAGCGGGAGAGTACTTC. Translating gives CASRAGLAGEYF. The rearrangement links TRBV2 to TRBJ2-7, with 13 bases aligning to TRBD2. The CDR3 length is 12 residues. Germline lookup yields CDR1 SNHLY and CDR2 FYNNEI. After removal of 6 bases from V and 11 bases from J, the junction contained 4 bases not matched to a gene. The full variable domain, with the rest looked up from reference TRBV2 and TRBJ2-7, is EPEVTQTPSHQVTQMGQEVILRCVPISNHLYFYWYRQILGQKVEFLVSFYNNEISEKSEIFDDQFSVERPDGSNFTLKIRSTKLEDSAMYFCASRAGLAGEYFGPGTRLTVT.

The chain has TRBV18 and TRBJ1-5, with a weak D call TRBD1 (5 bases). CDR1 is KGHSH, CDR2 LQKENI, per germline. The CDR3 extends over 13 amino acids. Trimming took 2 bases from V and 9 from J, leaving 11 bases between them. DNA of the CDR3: TGTGCCAGCTCACCAGGGGGGTATTGGCCCCAGCATTTT. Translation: CASSPGGYWPQHF.

CDR3 bases: TGTGCCAGCAGTCCCCCGGGACAGGGCTCCGTCTATGGCTACACCTTC. This gives the protein CASSPPGQGSVYGYTF. The V gene is TRBV28, the J gene TRBJ1-2; 9 bases map to TRBD1. Germline assignment: CDR1 MDHEN and CDR2 SYDVKM. Germline trimming cut 5 bases from V and 4 bases from J; bases unmatched to any gene: 11. The CDR3 contains 16 residues.

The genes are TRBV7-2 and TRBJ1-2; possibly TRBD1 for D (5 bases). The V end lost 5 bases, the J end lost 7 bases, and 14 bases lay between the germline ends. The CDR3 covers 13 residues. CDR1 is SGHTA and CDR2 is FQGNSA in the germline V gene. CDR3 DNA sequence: TGTGCCAGCAGCGTTTCAGGGAGATCTGGCTACACCTTC. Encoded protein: CASSVSGRSGYTF.

CDR3 sequence reads: CASSQGLGLAEGETQYF. Here the CDR3 DNA reads TGTGCCAGCAGCCAGGGGTTGGGACTAGCGGAAGGGGAGACCCAGTACTTC. The V call is TRBV5-8, the J call TRBJ2-5, with 11 nucleotides matching TRBD2. The CDR3 is made up of 17 amino acids. V was pared by 4 bases and J by 5 bases, with 13 bases of the junction left unmatched. Germline-derived CDR1 and CDR2 are SGHTS and YDEGEE.

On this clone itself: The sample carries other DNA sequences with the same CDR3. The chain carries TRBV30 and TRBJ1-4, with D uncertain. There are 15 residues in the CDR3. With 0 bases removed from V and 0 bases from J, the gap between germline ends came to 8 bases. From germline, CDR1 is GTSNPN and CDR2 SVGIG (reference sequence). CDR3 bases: TGTGCCTGGAGTGTCGGTACAGCAACTAATGAAAAACTGTTTTTT. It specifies CAWSVGTATNEKLFF.